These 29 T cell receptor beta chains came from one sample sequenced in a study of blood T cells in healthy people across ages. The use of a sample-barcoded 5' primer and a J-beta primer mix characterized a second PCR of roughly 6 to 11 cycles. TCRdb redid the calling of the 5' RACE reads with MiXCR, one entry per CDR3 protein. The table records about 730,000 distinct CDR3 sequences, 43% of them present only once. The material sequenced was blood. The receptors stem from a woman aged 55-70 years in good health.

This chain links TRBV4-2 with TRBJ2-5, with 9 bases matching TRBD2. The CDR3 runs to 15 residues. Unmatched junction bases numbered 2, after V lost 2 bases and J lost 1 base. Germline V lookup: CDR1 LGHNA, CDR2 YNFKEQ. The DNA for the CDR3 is TGTGCCAGCAGCCAACTTAGCGGGGGCCAAGAGACCCAGTACTTC. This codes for CASSQLSGGQETQYF.

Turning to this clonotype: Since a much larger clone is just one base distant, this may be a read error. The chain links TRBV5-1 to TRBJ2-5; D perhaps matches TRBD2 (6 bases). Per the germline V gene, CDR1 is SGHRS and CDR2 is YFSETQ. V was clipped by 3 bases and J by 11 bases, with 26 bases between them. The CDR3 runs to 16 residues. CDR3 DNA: TGCGCCAGCAGCTCCCGGCCCCGCGGGGCCCTCAATGAGCAGTACTTC. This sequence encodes CASSSRPRGALNEQYF. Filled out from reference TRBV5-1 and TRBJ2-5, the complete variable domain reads KAGVTQTPRYLIKTRGQQVTLSCSPISGHRSVSWYQQTPGQGLQFLFEYFSETQRNKGNFPGRFSGRQFSNSRSEMNVSTLELGDSALYLCASSSRPRGALNEQYFGPGTRLLVL.

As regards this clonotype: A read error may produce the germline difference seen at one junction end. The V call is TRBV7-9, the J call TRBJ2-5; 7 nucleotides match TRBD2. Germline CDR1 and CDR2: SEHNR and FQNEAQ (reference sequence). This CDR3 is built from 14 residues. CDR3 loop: CACSLAGGEETQYF. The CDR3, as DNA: TGTGCCTGCAGCTTAGCGGGCGGGGAAGAGACCCAGTACTTC.

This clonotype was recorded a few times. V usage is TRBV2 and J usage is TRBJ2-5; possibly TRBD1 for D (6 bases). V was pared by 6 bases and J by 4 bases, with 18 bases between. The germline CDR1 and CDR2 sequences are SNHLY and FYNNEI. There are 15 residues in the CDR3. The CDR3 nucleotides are TGTGCCAGCAGGGCACTAACAGGGCTGGGAGAGACCCAGTACTTC. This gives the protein CASRALTGLGETQYF.

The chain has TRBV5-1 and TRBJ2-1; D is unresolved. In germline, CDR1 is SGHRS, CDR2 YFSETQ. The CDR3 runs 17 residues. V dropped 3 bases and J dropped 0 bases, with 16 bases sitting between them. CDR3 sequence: CASSSQSQTSSYNEQFF. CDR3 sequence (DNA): TGCGCCAGCAGCTCACAGAGCCAGACGAGCTCCTACAATGAGCAGTTCTTC.

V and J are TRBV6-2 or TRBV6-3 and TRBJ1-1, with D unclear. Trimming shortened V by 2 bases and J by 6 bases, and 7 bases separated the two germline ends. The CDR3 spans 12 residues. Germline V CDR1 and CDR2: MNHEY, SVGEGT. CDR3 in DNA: TGTGCCAGCAGTTACATTGGCTCTGAAGCTTTCTTT. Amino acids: CASSYIGSEAFF.

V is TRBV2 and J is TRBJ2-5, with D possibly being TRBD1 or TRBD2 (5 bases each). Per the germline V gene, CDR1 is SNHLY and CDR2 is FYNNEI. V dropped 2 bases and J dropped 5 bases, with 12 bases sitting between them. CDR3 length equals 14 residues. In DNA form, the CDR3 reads TGTGCCAGCAGTGAATGGGGACCGCGGGAGACCCAGTACTTC. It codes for CASSEWGPRETQYF.

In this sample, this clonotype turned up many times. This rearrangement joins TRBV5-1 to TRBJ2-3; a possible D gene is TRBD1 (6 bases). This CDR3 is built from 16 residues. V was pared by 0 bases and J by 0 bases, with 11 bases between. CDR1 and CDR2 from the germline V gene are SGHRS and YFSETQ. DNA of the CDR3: TGCGCCAGCAGCTTGGAGCCAGGGGCCAGCACAGATACGCAGTATTTT. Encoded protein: CASSLEPGASTDTQYF.

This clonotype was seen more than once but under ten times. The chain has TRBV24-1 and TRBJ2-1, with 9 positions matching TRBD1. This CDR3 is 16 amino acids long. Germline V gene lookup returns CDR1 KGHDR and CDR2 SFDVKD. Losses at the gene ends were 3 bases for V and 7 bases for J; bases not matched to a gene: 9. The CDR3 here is CATSDPGQGTKNEQFF. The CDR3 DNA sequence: TGTGCCACCAGTGATCCGGGACAGGGTACGAAGAATGAGCAGTTCTTC.

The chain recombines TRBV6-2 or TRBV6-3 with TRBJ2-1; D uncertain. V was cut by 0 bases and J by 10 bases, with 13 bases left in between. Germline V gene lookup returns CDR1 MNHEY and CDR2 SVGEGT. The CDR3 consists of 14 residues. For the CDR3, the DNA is TGTGCCAGCAGTTACTCGACGATCCCCAGGGAGCAGTTCTTC. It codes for CASSYSTIPREQFF.

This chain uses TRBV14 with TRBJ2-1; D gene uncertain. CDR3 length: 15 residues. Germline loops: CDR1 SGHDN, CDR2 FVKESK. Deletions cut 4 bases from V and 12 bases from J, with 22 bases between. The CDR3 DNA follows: TGTGCCAGCAGCCCCAGTGTAACGATAACAAGTGTGCAGTTCTTC. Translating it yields CASSPSVTITSVQFF.

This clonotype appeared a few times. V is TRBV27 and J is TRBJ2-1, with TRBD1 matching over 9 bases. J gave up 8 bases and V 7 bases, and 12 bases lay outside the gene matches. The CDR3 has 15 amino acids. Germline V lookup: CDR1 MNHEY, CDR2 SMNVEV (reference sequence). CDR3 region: CASKVPGQGPYEQFF. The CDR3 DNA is TGTGCCAGCAAAGTTCCGGGACAGGGCCCGTATGAGCAGTTCTTC.

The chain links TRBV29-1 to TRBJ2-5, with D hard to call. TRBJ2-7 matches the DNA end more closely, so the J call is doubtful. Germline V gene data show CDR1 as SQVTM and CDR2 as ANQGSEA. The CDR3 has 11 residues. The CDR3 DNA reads TGCAGCGTTGGGGTCGAGTACGAGCAGTACTTC. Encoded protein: CSVGVEYEQYF.

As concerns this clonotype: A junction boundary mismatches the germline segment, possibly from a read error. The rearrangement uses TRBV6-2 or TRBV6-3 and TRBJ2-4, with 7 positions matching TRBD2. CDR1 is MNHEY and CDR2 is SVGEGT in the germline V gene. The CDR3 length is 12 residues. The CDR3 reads CGSRPSGDIQYF. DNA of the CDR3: TGTGGCAGCAGACCCAGCGGGGACATTCAGTACTTC.

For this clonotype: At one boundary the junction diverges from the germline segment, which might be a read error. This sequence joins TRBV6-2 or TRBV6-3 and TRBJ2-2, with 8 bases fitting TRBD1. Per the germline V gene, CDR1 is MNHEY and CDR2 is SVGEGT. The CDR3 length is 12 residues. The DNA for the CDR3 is TGTGCCGGCAGGGGACAGGCAGGGGAGCTGTTTTTT. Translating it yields CAGRGQAGELFF.

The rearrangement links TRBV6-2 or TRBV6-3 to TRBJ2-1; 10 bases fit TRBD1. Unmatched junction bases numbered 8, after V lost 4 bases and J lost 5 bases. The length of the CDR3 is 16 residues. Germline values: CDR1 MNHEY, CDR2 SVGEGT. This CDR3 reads CASSLSGTGDNNEQFF. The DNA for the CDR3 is TGTGCCAGCAGTTTGTCCGGGACAGGGGATAACAATGAGCAGTTCTTC.

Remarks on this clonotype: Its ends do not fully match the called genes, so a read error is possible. CDR3 DNA: TGCAGCGCCGGCCTTTTTCCAGGGTACAATGAACAGTTCTTC. It translates to CSAGLFPGYNEQFF. The rearrangement joins TRBV29-1 to TRBJ2-1; perhaps TRBD1 as D (5 bases). The germline gives CDR1 SQVTM, CDR2 ANQGSEA. CDR3 length equals 14 residues.

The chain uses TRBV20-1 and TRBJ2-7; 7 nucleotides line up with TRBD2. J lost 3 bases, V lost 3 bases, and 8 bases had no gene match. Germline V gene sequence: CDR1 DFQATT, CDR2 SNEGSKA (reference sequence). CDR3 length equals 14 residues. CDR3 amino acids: CSASEGRGDYEQYF. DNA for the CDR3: TGCAGTGCTAGCGAAGGACGGGGGGACTACGAGCAGTACTTC.

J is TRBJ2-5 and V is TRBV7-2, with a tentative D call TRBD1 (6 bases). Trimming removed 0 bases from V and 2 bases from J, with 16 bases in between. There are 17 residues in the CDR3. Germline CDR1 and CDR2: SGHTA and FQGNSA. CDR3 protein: CASSLASTVGGQETQYF. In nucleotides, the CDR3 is TGTGCCAGCAGCTTAGCTTCGACAGTAGGGGGTCAAGAGACCCAGTACTTC. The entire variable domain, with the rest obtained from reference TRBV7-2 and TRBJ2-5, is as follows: GAGVSQSPSNKVTEKGKDVELRCDPISGHTALYWYRQSLGQGLEFLIYFQGNSAPDKSGLPSDRFSAERTGGSVSTLTIQRTQQEDSAVYLCASSLASTVGGQETQYFGPGTRLLVL.

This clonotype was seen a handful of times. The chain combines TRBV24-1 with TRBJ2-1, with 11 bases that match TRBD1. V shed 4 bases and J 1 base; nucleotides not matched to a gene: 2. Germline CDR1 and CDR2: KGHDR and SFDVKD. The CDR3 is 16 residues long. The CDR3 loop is CATSDGTGGSYNEQFF. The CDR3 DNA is TGTGCCACCAGTGACGGGACAGGGGGATCCTACAATGAGCAGTTCTTC.

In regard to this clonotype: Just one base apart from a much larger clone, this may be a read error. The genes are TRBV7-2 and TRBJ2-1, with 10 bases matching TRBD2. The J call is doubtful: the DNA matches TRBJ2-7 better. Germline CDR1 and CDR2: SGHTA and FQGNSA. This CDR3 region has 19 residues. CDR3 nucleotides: TGTGCCAGCAGCTCGAGGACTAGCGGCCCCCCGGAGTCCTACAATGAGCAGTACTTC. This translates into CASSSRTSGPPESYNEQYF.

CDR3 DNA sequence: TGTGCCAGCACCCTAAATAGGGACGAGCAGTACTTC. Amino acids: CASTLNRDEQYF. The rearrangement uses TRBV12-3 or TRBV12-4 and TRBJ2-7; no reliable D call. Trimming took off 7 bases at V and 5 bases at J, with 12 bases between the two ends. The CDR3 length is 12 residues.

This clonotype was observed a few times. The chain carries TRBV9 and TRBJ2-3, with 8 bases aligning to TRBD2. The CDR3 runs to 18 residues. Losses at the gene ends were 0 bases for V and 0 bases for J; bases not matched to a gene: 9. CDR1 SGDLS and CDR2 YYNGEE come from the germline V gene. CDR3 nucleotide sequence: TGTGCCAGCAGCGTAGCTGTCACTAGCGGAACTAGCACAGATACGCAGTATTTT. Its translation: CASSVAVTSGTSTDTQYF.

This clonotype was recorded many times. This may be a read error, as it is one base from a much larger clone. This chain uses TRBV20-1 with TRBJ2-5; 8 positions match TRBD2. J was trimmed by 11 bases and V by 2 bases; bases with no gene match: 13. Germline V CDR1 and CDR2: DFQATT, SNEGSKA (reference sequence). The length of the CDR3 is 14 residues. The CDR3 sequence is CSARFSGNRNEQYF. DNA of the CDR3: TGCAGTGCTAGATTTAGCGGGAATCGCAATGAGCAGTACTTC.

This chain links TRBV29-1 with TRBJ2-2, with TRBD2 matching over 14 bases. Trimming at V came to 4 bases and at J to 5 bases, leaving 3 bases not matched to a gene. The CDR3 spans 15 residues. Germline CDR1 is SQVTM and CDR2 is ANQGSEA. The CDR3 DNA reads TGCAGCGTTGTGACTAGCGGGAGGGAGACCGGGGAGCTGTTTTTT. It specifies CSVVTSGRETGELFF.

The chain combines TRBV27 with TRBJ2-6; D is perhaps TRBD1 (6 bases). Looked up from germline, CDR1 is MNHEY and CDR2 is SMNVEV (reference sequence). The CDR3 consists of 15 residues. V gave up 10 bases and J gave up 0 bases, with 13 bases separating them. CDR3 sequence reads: CANKGHLSGANVLTF. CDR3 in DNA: TGTGCCAACAAGGGACACCTCTCTGGGGCCAACGTCCTGACTTTC.

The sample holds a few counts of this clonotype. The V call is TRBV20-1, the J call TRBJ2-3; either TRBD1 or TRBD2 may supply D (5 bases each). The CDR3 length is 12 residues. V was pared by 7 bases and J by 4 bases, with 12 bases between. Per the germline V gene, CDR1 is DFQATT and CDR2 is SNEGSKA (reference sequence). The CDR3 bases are TGCAGTGGCGAGGGGTCAGCAGATACGCAGTATTTT. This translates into CSGEGSADTQYF.

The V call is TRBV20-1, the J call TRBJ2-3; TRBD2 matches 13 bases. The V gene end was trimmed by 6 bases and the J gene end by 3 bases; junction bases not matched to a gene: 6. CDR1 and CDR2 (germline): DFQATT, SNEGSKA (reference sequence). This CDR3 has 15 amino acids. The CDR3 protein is CSARTSGGDTDTQYF. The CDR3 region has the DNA TGCAGTGCCAGGACTAGCGGGGGCGATACAGATACGCAGTATTTT.

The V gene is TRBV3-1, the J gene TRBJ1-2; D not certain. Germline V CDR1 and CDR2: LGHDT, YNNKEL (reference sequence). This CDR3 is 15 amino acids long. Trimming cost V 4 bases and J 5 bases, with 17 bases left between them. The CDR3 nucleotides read TGTGCCAGCAGCCCCACTAGGGCACGGGAGTATGGCTACACCTTC. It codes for CASSPTRAREYGYTF.